The rows below give T cell receptor beta chains drawn from one sample of a study of blood T cell repertoires in COVID-19. Repertoires were generated with immunoSEQ multiplex PCR, while TCRdb's copy carries only in-frame clones and drops some. The sample shows 150,000 to 180,000 clones, roughly four fifths of them seen only once. The sequencing input was peripheral blood. The receptors were sampled from a woman aged 55-70 years with COVID-19, enrolled during active disease. CDR3s include the opening cysteine and the closing phenylalanine or tryptophan. A D gene is named only where the DNA matches it firmly. Not every row has a clone size; where given, it reads once, few, many or a size class.

DNA: TGTGCCAGCAGTGACCCGGTCGGCTATGGCTACACCTTC
CDR3: CASSDPVGYGYTF
J: TRBJ1-2
V: TRBV25-1
size: -
D: -

DNA: TGTGCCAGCAGCTTAGCGGACAGGGGAGGTTACGAGCAGTACTTC
CDR3: CASSLADRGGYEQYF
J: TRBJ2-7
V: TRBV7-9
size: -
D: TRBD1

DNA: TGTGCCAGTAGTCCCGTGTCTAGCGGGAGAGGTGAGACCCAGTACTTC
CDR3: CASSPVSSGRGETQYF
J: TRBJ2-5
V: TRBV19
size: -
D: TRBD2

DNA: TGTGCCAGCAGTGAAGCAGCTTTTCGAACTTTTCAGCCCCAGCATTTT
CDR3: CASSEAAFRTFQPQHF
J: TRBJ1-5
V: TRBV6-1
size: -
D: -

DNA: TGTGCCAGCAGTGAAGCAGGGAGAAATGAAAAACTGTTTTTT
CDR3: CASSEAGRNEKLFF
J: TRBJ1-4
V: TRBV2
size: -
D: -

DNA: TGTGCCAGTAGTGTCGCGAAGGGGTCGAATGAGCAGTTCTTC
CDR3: CASSVAKGSNEQFF
J: TRBJ2-1
V: TRBV19
size: -
D: -

DNA: TGTGCCAGTAGTATGGGGACAGGGTCTTATGGCTACACCTTC
CDR3: CASSMGTGSYGYTF
J: TRBJ1-2
V: TRBV19
size: -
D: TRBD1

DNA: TGTGCCAGCCGCAAGGGAGCGGACTATGGCTACACCTTC
CDR3: CASRKGADYGYTF
J: TRBJ1-2
V: TRBV12-3/TRBV12-4
size: -
D: -

DNA: TGTGCCAGCTCGCCTGGGTCCTTAGCCACTGAAGCTTTCTTT
CDR3: CASSPGSLATEAFF
J: TRBJ1-1
V: TRBV18
size: -
D: -

DNA: TGTGCCTGGAGTTCAACAGTTGGCTACACCTTC
CDR3: CAWSSTVGYTF
J: TRBJ1-2
V: TRBV30
size: -
D: -

DNA: TGCGCCAGCAGCCCCGACAGCCTAGACTACGAGCAGTACTTC
CDR3: CASSPDSLDYEQYF
J: TRBJ2-7
V: TRBV5-1
size: -
D: -

DNA: TGTGCCAGCAGCCGACCAACCGGGACAGGGGGTGGGCGAGCTTTCTTT
CDR3: CASSRPTGTGGGRAFF
J: TRBJ1-1
V: TRBV5-6
size: -
D: TRBD1

DNA: TGTGCCAGCAGTTACTCCGGACAGGCGAGGCAGCCCCAGCATTTT
CDR3: CASSYSGQARQPQHF
J: TRBJ1-5
V: TRBV6-6
size: -
D: TRBD1

DNA: TGTGCCAGCAGCTTTCAGTCGGGAAACACCATATATTTT
CDR3: CASSFQSGNTIYF
J: TRBJ1-3
V: TRBV7-8
size: -
D: -

DNA: TGTGCCAGCCGGGCAGGGCAATTCCTGAACACTGAAGCTTTCTTT
CDR3: CASRAGQFLNTEAFF
J: TRBJ1-1
V: TRBV11-2
size: -
D: -

DNA: TGTGCCATCAGTGAGCCGGGGTGGACAGGGTTTAGCAATCAGCCCCAGCATTTT
CDR3: CAISEPGWTGFSNQPQHF
J: TRBJ1-5
V: TRBV10-3
size: few
D: TRBD1

DNA: TGTGCCAGTAGTATGGACACCGCCTACGAGCAGTACTTC
CDR3: CASSMDTAYEQYF
J: TRBJ2-7
V: TRBV19
size: -
D: -

DNA: TGTGCCAGTAGGGTTAGCGGGGGGGCGACAGATACGCAGTATTTT
CDR3: CASRVSGGATDTQYF
J: TRBJ2-3
V: TRBV19
size: -
D: TRBD2

DNA: TGTGCCAGCAGTGAGCAGACCGAGGATGGCTACACCTTC
CDR3: CASSEQTEDGYTF
J: TRBJ1-2
V: TRBV6-1
size: once
D: -

DNA: TGTGCCAGCAGTAAGACAGGGAACAATCAGCCCCAGCATTTT
CDR3: CASSKTGNNQPQHF
J: TRBJ1-5
V: TRBV7-2
size: -
D: TRBD1

DNA: TGTGCCAGCAGTTACCACCGAGGTTTCTCCTACAATGAGCAGTTCTTC
CDR3: CASSYHRGFSYNEQFF
J: TRBJ2-1
V: TRBV6-5
size: once
D: -

DNA: TGTGCCAGTAGTGAGAGTCCGGGTTACGAGCAGTACTTC
CDR3: CASSESPGYEQYF
J: TRBJ2-7
V: TRBV19
size: -
D: -

DNA: TGCGCCAGCAGTGCGCGGGAGGGCGGGGAGCTGTTTTTT
CDR3: CASSAREGGELFF
J: TRBJ2-2
V: TRBV10-2
size: -
D: TRBD2

DNA: TGTGCCAGCTCTGGACAGGCCGGACGGGGATCACCCCTCCACTTT
CDR3: CASSGQAGRGSPLHF
J: TRBJ1-6
V: TRBV6-5
size: -
D: TRBD1

DNA: TGTGCCATCAGTGAACTAGCGGGGTTGGAGACCCAGTACTTC
CDR3: CAISELAGLETQYF
J: TRBJ2-5
V: TRBV10-3
size: many
D: TRBD2

DNA: TGTGCCAGCAGCACCCCGGGACAGGGGGTGAACACTGAAGCTTTCTTT
CDR3: CASSTPGQGVNTEAFF
J: TRBJ1-1
V: TRBV21-1
size: -
D: -

DNA: TGCGCCAGCAGCTTGACTCCGGGACAGGGGGATAATCAGCCCCAGCATTTT
CDR3: CASSLTPGQGDNQPQHF
J: TRBJ1-5
V: TRBV5-1
size: once
D: TRBD1

DNA: TGTGCCAGCAGTCCGTCCCGGGACAGGGGTATTGGCTACACCTTC
CDR3: CASSPSRDRGIGYTF
J: TRBJ1-2
V: TRBV6-5
size: many
D: TRBD1

DNA: TGTGCCAGCAGCGTATCAACTAACTATGGCTACACCTTC
CDR3: CASSVSTNYGYTF
J: TRBJ1-2
V: TRBV9
size: few
D: -

DNA: TGCGCCAGCAGCTTGGCCGCGAGAGGTGAAAAACTGTTTTTT
CDR3: CASSLAARGEKLFF
J: TRBJ1-4
V: TRBV5-1
size: -
D: -

DNA: TGCGCCAGCAGTGAGTCCACAGGGGTGAGAGAGACCCAGTACTTC
CDR3: CASSESTGVRETQYF
J: TRBJ2-5
V: TRBV10-1
size: -
D: TRBD1

DNA: TGTGCCAGCAGCGCCCGAGGAGCAACTAATGAAAAACTGTTTTTT
CDR3: CASSARGATNEKLFF
J: TRBJ1-4
V: TRBV2
size: once
D: -

DNA: TGTGCCAGCAGCCAAGCAGGGGCCGGAAACACCATATATTTT
CDR3: CASSQAGAGNTIYF
J: TRBJ1-3
V: TRBV4-2
size: -
D: -

DNA: TGTGCCAGCTCGCCCAAACAGGGGGAATGGGGAGGCTACACCTTC
CDR3: CASSPKQGEWGGYTF
J: TRBJ1-2
V: TRBV18
size: -
D: TRBD1

DNA: TGTGCCAGTATGGTTTCAGGAGGGTTAGTAAATACGCAGTATTTT
CDR3: CASMVSGGLVNTQYF
J: TRBJ2-3
V: TRBV19
size: -
D: -

DNA: TGTGCCACTCAAGGGAGATATGGCTACACCTTC
CDR3: CATQGRYGYTF
J: TRBJ1-2
V: TRBV2
size: -
D: -

DNA: TGTGCCAGCAGTCCTCTAAAACGGGACAGGCTCCGGAAGACTGAAGCTTTCTTT
CDR3: CASSPLKRDRLRKTEAFF
J: TRBJ1-1
V: TRBV21-1
size: -
D: -

DNA: TGTGCCAGCAGCCCAGGGCAGGGGTGGGATGAGCAGTTCTTC
CDR3: CASSPGQGWDEQFF
J: TRBJ2-1
V: TRBV9
size: few
D: -

DNA: TGTGCCAGTAGTACAGGGGTCAGCTCCTACAATGAGCAGTTCTTC
CDR3: CASSTGVSSYNEQFF
J: TRBJ2-1
V: TRBV19
size: once
D: -

DNA: TGTGCCACAGAATCTATCGGGACAATGAACAATCAGCCCCAGCATTTT
CDR3: CATESIGTMNNQPQHF
J: TRBJ1-5
V: TRBV15
size: -
D: -

DNA: TGTGCCAGCAGCTCATGGGGGACAGCGAGCTCTGGAAACACCATATATTTT
CDR3: CASSSWGTASSGNTIYF
J: TRBJ1-3
V: TRBV5-6
size: -
D: TRBD1

DNA: TGTGCCACCAGCAGAGGGGACAGGGGCAACCCTACTAATGAAAAACTGTTTTTT
CDR3: CATSRGDRGNPTNEKLFF
J: TRBJ1-4
V: TRBV15
size: -
D: TRBD1

DNA: TGTGCCTGGAGTGTCAACAATCAGCCCCAGCATTTT
CDR3: CAWSVNNQPQHF
J: TRBJ1-5
V: TRBV30
size: -
D: -

DNA: TGTGCCAGCAGCCGGGGAGGTCCGGGCACAGATACGCAGTATTTT
CDR3: CASSRGGPGTDTQYF
J: TRBJ2-3
V: TRBV5-6
size: -
D: -

DNA: TGTGCCAGCAGTTACAGGGGACAGGGGATTGGTGGCTACACCTTC
CDR3: CASSYRGQGIGGYTF
J: TRBJ1-2
V: TRBV6-2/TRBV6-3
size: -
D: TRBD1

DNA: TGTGCCAGCAGCACGGGACTACAAGAGACCCAGTACTTC
CDR3: CASSTGLQETQYF
J: TRBJ2-5
V: TRBV5-4
size: -
D: TRBD2

DNA: TGTGCCAGCAGGGCAAGCGGGAAAAGCACAGATACGCAGTATTTT
CDR3: CASRASGKSTDTQYF
J: TRBJ2-3
V: TRBV6-5
size: once
D: TRBD2

DNA: TGCGCCAGCAGCTTGTTGGGCAGGGGGAGTACTGAAGCTTTCTTT
CDR3: CASSLLGRGSTEAFF
J: TRBJ1-1
V: TRBV5-1
size: -
D: TRBD1

DNA: TGTGCCAGCAGCAAGGGACAGGGTGTAGGGGAGCCCCAGCATTTT
CDR3: CASSKGQGVGEPQHF
J: TRBJ1-5
V: TRBV9
size: -
D: TRBD1

DNA: TGTGCCAGCAGCCAAGAACGGTTTGGAAACACCATATATTTT
CDR3: CASSQERFGNTIYF
J: TRBJ1-3
V: TRBV14
size: -
D: -

DNA: TGTGCCAGCAGCTTGCCCGGGGGGCCCAACAATGAGCAGTTCTTC
CDR3: CASSLPGGPNNEQFF
J: TRBJ2-1
V: TRBV11-1
size: -
D: -

DNA: TGTGCCAGCAGCTTAAACGGAGTACGCGGAGTGGGCTACAATGAGCAGTTCTTC
CDR3: CASSLNGVRGVGYNEQFF
J: TRBJ2-1
V: TRBV7-8
size: -
D: -

DNA: TGTGCCAGTAGCATTGGGAGGTGGTCTGGGGCCAACGTCCTGACTTTC
CDR3: CASSIGRWSGANVLTF
J: TRBJ2-6
V: TRBV19
size: once
D: -

DNA: TGTGCCAGCAGCAAAAAAGGTGCGGGACTAGCGGGAGGGCCGGACACCGGGGAGCTGTTTTTT
CDR3: CASSKKGAGLAGGPDTGELFF
J: TRBJ2-2
V: TRBV21-1
size: -
D: -

DNA: TGTGCCAGCAGGAGACAGGGAGTTCAGCCCCAGCATTTT
CDR3: CASRRQGVQPQHF
J: TRBJ1-5
V: TRBV12-3/TRBV12-4
size: -
D: TRBD1

DNA: TGTGCCAGCAAGGAAGACAGGAAGAACACTGAAGCTTTCTTT
CDR3: CASKEDRKNTEAFF
J: TRBJ1-1
V: TRBV2
size: -
D: -

DNA: TGTGCCTGGAGTGTACAGGGTAATGAAAAACTGTTTTTT
CDR3: CAWSVQGNEKLFF
J: TRBJ1-4
V: TRBV30
size: -
D: -